The following is a T cell receptor beta chain sequence with its context. The antigen is unknown. This specimen belongs to a study of cytomegalovirus exposure and HLA in healthy donors. About the study: From HLA-typed donors, an early data release held about 92 million unique TCRs. There were over 350 genotyped donors. Of these, about 86% fell in the genetic ancestry cluster associated with self-reported Caucasian donors. Points from the study as a whole: Across HLA loci, a later analysis found differing TCR association rates, with DRB1 most and HLA-C fewest.

The CDR3 is made up of 15 amino acids. CDR1 and CDR2 (germline): WNHNN, SYGVQD (reference sequence). V lost 3 bases and J lost 10; bases outside the gene matches: 12. PCR employed 60 Vbeta and 13 Jbeta primers. Data came from immunoSEQ multiplex PCR; TCRdb stores just in-frame clones and leaves some out. The data contain 150,000 to 200,000 clones, around 67% of them seen just once; the ten biggest clones take up approximately 4.5%. The receptor was derived from a woman aged 18-30 years in good health and CMV-seropositive. The sequencing input was PBMCs. The chain links TRBV10-1 to TRBJ2-1; 7 nucleotides match TRBD2. In DNA form, the CDR3 reads TGCGCCAGCAGTGATTGGTCTAGCGGTCTCCGGGAGCAGTTCTTC. The encoded protein is CASSDWSSGLREQFF.